These 14 T cell receptor beta chains originate from one sample sequenced in a study of spatial heterogeneity in lung cancer. Time point meaning: sample taken at primary tumor resection. Sequencing was performed on whole RNA extracted from tumor and nontumor lung tissue, or from frozen PBMC, and the material was left unsorted. TCRdb re-called the 5' RACE reads through MiXCR, storing one row per CDR3 protein. The sample carries 60,000 to 80,000 distinct CDR3 sequences, 13% recorded once. This sample comprised PBMCs, obtained at surgery. Receptor source: a male donor with early-stage non-small cell lung cancer.

The chain combines TRBV3-1 with TRBJ1-1; 11 nucleotides match TRBD1. This CDR3 contains 14 residues. With 4 bases clipped from V and 7 bases from J, the junction kept 5 bases outside the gene matches. The V gene's germline CDR1 is LGHDT and CDR2 YNNKEL (reference sequence). The CDR3 loop is CASSRQDRGLEAFF. The DNA for the CDR3 is TGTGCCAGCAGCCGACAGGACAGGGGGCTTGAAGCTTTCTTT.

The V gene is TRBV7-9, the J gene TRBJ1-5; D may be TRBD1 (5 bases). CDR3 length equals 16 residues. Germline V lookup: CDR1 SEHNR, CDR2 FQNEAQ (reference sequence). Trimming cost V 5 bases and J 2 bases, with 16 bases left between them. CDR3 bases: TGTGCCAGCAGCCTGGGGACTCCGGAGGGCAATCAGCCCCAGCATTTT. Amino acids: CASSLGTPEGNQPQHF.

The rearrangement links TRBV10-3 to TRBJ1-1; D may be TRBD1 (6 bases). V lost 1 base and J lost 3, with 9 bases in between. The CDR3 has 14 residues. Germline lookup yields CDR1 ENHRY and CDR2 SYGVKD. CDR3 sequence (DNA): TGTGCCATCAGTGAGTTTGAGGGGGACACTGAAGCTTTCTTT. This sequence encodes CAISEFEGDTEAFF.

This clonotype has ten or more counts. V gene TRBV6-2 or TRBV6-3 combines with J gene TRBJ1-5, with TRBD1 matching over 8 bases. The germline V gene encodes CDR1 MNHEY and CDR2 SVGEGT. The CDR3 loop spans 15 amino acids. V was pared by 6 bases and J by 1 base, with 5 bases of the junction left unmatched. This chain's CDR3 is CASSPGQGSNQPQHF. The CDR3 nucleotides are TGTGCCAGCAGCCCCGGACAGGGCAGCAATCAGCCCCAGCATTTT.

This clonotype was picked up many times. The J gene is TRBJ2-3, the V gene TRBV10-3; D perhaps matches TRBD1 (5 bases). The CDR3 length is 13 residues. From germline, CDR1 is ENHRY and CDR2 SYGVKD. V was trimmed by 10 bases and J by 1 base, leaving 12 bases between them. The CDR3 here is CATWSTGTDTQYF. In DNA, the CDR3 is TGTGCCACCTGGTCGACAGGCACAGATACGCAGTATTTT.

In its sample, this clonotype was seen a few times. This chain uses TRBV9 with TRBJ2-1; the D gene could be TRBD1 or TRBD2 (5 bases each). Trimming removed 4 bases at V and 2 bases at J, with 13 bases between. The germline V gene has CDR1 SGDLS and CDR2 YYNGEE. The CDR3 consists of 15 residues. The CDR3 DNA reads as TGTGCCAGCAGCCCTAGCTGGGGGACCTACAATGAGCAGTTCTTC. Encoded protein: CASSPSWGTYNEQFF.

This clonotype has a handful of counts. The V gene is TRBV5-1, the J gene TRBJ2-5; possibly TRBD2 for D (5 bases). V was cut by 0 bases and J by 1 base, with 13 bases left in between. Germline CDR1 is SGHRS and CDR2 is YFSETQ. This CDR3 has 16 amino acids. DNA for the CDR3: TGCGCCAGCAGCTTGGTGGGGAGATCGGTCCAAGAGACCCAGTACTTC. It is translated as CASSLVGRSVQETQYF.

This sequence joins TRBV20-1 and TRBJ2-1; 9 bases align to TRBD2. The CDR3 spans 15 residues. V shed 0 bases and J 5 bases; nucleotides not matched to a gene: 5. Germline CDR1 reads DFQATT; CDR2 reads SNEGSKA (reference sequence). CDR3: CSARDAGGSDNEQFF. CDR3 nucleotides: TGCAGTGCTAGAGACGCGGGAGGGTCTGACAATGAGCAGTTCTTC.

The rearrangement uses TRBV5-1 and TRBJ2-3; 7 positions match TRBD2. The ends lost 2 bases at V and 0 bases at J; junction bases unmatched: 6. This CDR3 is built from 16 residues. CDR1 is SGHRS, CDR2 YFSETQ, per germline. The chain's CDR3 is CASSLPSGASTDTQYF. Here the CDR3 DNA reads TGCGCCAGCAGCTTACCTAGCGGAGCTAGCACAGATACGCAGTATTTT.

V and J are TRBV20-1 and TRBJ1-2; D is unclear. Germline CDR1 DFQATT, CDR2 SNEGSKA (reference sequence). Between the trimmed V and J ends, which lost 3 bases and 6 bases, there was a span of 14 bases. The CDR3 totals 13 residues. CDR3 bases: TGCAGTGCTAGGGGTCCGGGAGGGAATGGCTACACCTTC. The encoded protein is CSARGPGGNGYTF.

V is TRBV5-6 and J is TRBJ1-4, with TRBD1 identical over 7 bases. The length of the CDR3 is 13 residues. After removal of 4 bases from V and 8 bases from J, the junction contained 5 bases not matched to a gene. The germline V gene has CDR1 SGHDT and CDR2 YYEEEE. The CDR3 DNA follows: TGTGCCAGCAGCGACAGGGCAAGGGAAAAACTGTTTTTT. As protein: CASSDRAREKLFF.

This clonotype occurred many times. The CDR3 region is CASTLGASGFYNEQFF. The CDR3 DNA reads TGTGCCAGCACTCTTGGGGCTAGCGGATTTTACAATGAGCAGTTCTTC. The J gene is TRBJ2-1, the V gene TRBV7-2; 7 bases line up with TRBD2. The CDR3 covers 16 residues. The V gene end was trimmed by 7 bases and the J gene end by 4 bases; junction bases not matched to a gene: 13. The V gene's germline CDR1 is SGHTA and CDR2 FQGNSA.

In its sample, this clonotype was seen a few times. V gene TRBV7-2 combines with J gene TRBJ2-3; 7 bases agree with TRBD1. V gave up 5 bases and J gave up 0 bases; unmatched junction bases: 5. The V gene's germline CDR1 is SGHTA and CDR2 FQGNSA. CDR3 length: 15 amino acids. DNA for the CDR3: TGTGCCAGCAGCCGACAGGGCCCTAGCACAGATACGCAGTATTTT. As protein: CASSRQGPSTDTQYF.

Only a few counts were recorded for this clonotype. The genes are TRBV24-1 and TRBJ2-5; 12 bases match TRBD1. The CDR3 has 15 residues. V was pared by 6 bases and J by 3 bases, with 4 bases of the junction left unmatched. Germline V gene lookup returns CDR1 KGHDR and CDR2 SFDVKD. The DNA of the CDR3 is TGTGCCACCAGTCCCGGGACAGGGGGCGAAGAGACCCAGTACTTC. It translates to CATSPGTGGEETQYF.